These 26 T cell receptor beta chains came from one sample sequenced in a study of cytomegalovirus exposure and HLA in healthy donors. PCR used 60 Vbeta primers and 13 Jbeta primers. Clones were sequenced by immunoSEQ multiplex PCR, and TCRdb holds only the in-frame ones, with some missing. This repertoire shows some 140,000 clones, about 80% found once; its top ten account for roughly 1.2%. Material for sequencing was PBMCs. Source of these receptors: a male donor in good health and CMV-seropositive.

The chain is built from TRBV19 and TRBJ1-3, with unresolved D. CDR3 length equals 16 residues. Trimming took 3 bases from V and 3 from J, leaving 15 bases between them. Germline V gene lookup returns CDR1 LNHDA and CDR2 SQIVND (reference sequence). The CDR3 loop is CASSIRGRIFGNTIYF. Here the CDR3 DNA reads TGTGCCAGTAGTATTCGGGGAAGGATTTTTGGAAACACCATATATTTT. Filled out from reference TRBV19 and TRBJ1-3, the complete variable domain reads DGGITQSPKYLFRKEGQNVTLSCEQNLNHDAMYWYRQDPGQGLRLIYYSQIVNDFQKGDIAEGYSVSREKKESFPLTVTSAQKNPTAFYLCASSIRGRIFGNTIYFGEGSWLTVV.

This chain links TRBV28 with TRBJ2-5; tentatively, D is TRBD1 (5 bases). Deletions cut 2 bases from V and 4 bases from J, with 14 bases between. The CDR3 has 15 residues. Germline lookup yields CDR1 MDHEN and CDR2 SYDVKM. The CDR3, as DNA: TGTGCCAGCAGTTTAGGGCAGGGTCTACGAGAGACCCAGTACTTC. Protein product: CASSLGQGLRETQYF.

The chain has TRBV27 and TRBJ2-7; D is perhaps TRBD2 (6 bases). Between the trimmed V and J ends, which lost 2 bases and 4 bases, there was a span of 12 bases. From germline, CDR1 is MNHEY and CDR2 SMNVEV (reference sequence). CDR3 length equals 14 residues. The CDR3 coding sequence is TGTGCCAGCAGTTTAACGGGAGTTTTATACGAGCAGTACTTC. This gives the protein CASSLTGVLYEQYF.

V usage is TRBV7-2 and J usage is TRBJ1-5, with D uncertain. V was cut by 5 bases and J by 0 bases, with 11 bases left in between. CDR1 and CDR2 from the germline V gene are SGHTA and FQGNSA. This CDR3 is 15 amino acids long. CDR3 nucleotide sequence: TGTGCCAGCAGCCCCGGAGGCTATAGCAATCAGCCCCAGCATTTT. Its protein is CASSPGGYSNQPQHF.

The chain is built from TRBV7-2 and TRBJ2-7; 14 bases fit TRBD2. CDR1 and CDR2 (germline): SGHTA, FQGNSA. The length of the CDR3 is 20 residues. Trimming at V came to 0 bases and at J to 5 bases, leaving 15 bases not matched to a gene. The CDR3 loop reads CASSLALPGLAGVNTHEQYF. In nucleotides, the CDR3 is TGTGCCAGCAGCTTAGCCCTGCCGGGACTAGCGGGAGTCAACACCCACGAGCAGTACTTC. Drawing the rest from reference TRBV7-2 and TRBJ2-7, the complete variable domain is GAGVSQSPSNKVTEKGKDVELRCDPISGHTALYWYRQSLGQGLEFLIYFQGNSAPDKSGLPSDRFSAERTGGSVSTLTIQRTQQEDSAVYLCASSLALPGLAGVNTHEQYFGPGTRLTVT.

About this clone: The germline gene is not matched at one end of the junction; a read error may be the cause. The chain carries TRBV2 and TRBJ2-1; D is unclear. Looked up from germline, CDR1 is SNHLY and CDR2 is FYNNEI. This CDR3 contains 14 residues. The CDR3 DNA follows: TGTGCCAGCAGTGATGCAGGATCCTACAATAAGCAGTTCTTC. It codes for CASSDAGSYNKQFF.

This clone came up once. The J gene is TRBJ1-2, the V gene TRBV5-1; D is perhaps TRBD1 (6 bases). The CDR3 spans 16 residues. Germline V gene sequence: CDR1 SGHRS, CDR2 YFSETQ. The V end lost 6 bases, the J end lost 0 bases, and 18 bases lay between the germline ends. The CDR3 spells CASTEISGASNYGYTF. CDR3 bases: TGCGCCAGCACCGAAATATCAGGGGCTTCTAACTATGGCTACACCTTC.

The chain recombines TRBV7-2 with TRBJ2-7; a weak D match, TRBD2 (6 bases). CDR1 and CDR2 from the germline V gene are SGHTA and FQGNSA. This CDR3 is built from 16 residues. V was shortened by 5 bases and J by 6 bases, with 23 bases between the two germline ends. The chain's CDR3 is CASSPLPTGVSAEQYF. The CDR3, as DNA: TGTGCCAGCAGCCCCCTACCAACGGGAGTCTCCGCCGAGCAGTACTTC.

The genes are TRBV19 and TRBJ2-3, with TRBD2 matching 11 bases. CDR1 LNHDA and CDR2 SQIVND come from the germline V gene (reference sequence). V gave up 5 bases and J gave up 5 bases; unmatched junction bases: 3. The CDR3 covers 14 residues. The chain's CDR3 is CASSPTSGEDTQYF. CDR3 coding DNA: TGTGCCAGTAGTCCGACTAGCGGGGAAGATACGCAGTATTTT. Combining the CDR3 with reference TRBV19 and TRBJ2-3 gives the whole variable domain DGGITQSPKYLFRKEGQNVTLSCEQNLNHDAMYWYRQDPGQGLRLIYYSQIVNDFQKGDIAEGYSVSREKKESFPLTVTSAQKNPTAFYLCASSPTSGEDTQYFGPGTRLTVL.

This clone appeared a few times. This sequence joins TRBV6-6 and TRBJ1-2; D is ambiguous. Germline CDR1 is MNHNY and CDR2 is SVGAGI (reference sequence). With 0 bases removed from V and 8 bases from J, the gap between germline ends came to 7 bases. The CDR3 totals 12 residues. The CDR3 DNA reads TGTGCCAGCAGTTACTCAGGGAGGGGCTACACCTTC. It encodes CASSYSGRGYTF.

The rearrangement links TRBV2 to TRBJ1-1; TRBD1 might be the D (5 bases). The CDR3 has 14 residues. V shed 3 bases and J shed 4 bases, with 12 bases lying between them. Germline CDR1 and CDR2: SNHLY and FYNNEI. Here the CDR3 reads CASSDRGEATEAFF. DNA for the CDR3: TGTGCCAGCAGTGATCGGGGGGAAGCCACTGAAGCTTTCTTT.

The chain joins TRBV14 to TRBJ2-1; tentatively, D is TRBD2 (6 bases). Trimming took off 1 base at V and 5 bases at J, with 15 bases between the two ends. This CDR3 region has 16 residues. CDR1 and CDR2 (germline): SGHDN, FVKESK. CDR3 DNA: TGTGCCAGCAGCCAAGCCCTACGGGAGATTGACAATGAGCAGTTCTTC. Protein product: CASSQALREIDNEQFF.

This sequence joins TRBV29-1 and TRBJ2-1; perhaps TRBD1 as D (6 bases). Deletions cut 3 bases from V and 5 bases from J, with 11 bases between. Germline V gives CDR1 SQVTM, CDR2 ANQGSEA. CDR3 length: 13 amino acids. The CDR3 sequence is CSVETGQNNEQFF. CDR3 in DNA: TGCAGCGTTGAGACGGGACAAAACAATGAGCAGTTCTTC.

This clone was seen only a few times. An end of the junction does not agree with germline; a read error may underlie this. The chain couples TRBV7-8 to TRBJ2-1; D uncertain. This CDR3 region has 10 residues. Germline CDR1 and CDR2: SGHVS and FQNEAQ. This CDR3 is CASSSGRSVF. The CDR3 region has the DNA TGTGCCAGCAGCTCCGGCAGGTCGGTCTTC.

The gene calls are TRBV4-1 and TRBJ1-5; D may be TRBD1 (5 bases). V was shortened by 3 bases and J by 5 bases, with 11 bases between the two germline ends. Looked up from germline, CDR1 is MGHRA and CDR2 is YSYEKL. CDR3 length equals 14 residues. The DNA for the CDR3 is TGCGCCAGCAGCCATGGGGGGGGGTATCAGCCCCAGCATTTT. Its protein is CASSHGGGYQPQHF.

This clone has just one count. The CDR3 bases are TGTGCCAGCGGCGGGAGTCAGTACGAGCAGTACTTC. Encoded protein: CASGGSQYEQYF. V gene TRBV6-5 combines with J gene TRBJ2-7, with 7 bases lining up with TRBD2. The ends lost 8 bases at V and 4 bases at J; junction bases unmatched: 5. Germline V gives CDR1 MNHEY, CDR2 SVGAGI. CDR3 length: 12 residues.

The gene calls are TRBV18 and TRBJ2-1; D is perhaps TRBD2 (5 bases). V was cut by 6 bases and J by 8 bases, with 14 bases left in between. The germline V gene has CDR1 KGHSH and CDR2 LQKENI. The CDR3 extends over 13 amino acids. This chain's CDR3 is CASSELDLDEQFF. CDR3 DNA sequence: TGTGCCAGCTCCGAACTAGATCTCGATGAGCAGTTCTTC.

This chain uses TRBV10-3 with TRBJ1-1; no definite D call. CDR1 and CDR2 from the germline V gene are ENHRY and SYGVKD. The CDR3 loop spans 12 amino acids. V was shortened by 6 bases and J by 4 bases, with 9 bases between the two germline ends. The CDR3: CAISQDPTEAFF. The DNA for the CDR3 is TGTGCCATCAGCCAGGATCCCACTGAAGCTTTCTTT.

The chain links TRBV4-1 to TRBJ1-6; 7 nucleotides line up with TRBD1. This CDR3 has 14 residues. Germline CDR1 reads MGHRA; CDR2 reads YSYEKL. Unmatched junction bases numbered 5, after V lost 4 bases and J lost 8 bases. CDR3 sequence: CASSRTGGDSPLHF. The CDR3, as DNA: TGCGCCAGCAGCCGGACAGGAGGGGATTCACCCCTCCACTTT.

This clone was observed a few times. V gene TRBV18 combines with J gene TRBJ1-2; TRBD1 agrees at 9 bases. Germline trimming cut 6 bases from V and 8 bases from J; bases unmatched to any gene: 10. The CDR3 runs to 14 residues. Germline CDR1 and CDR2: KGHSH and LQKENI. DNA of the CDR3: TGTGCCAGCTCTCGTCCCGGGACAGGGAACGGCTACACCTTC. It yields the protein CASSRPGTGNGYTF.

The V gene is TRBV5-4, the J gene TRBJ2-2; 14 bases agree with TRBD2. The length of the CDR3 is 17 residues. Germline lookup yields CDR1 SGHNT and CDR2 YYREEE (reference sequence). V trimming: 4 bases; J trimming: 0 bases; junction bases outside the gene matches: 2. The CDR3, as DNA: TGTGCCAGCAGCACGGGACTAGCGGGGGCGAACACCGGGGAGCTGTTTTTT. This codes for CASSTGLAGANTGELFF.

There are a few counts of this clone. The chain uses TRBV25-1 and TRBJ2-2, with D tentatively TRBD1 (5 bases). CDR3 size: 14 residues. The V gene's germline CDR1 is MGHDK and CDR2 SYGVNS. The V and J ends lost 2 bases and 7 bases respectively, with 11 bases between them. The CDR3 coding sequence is TGTGCCAGCAGTGAAATGGCAGGGCACGGGGAGCTGTTTTTT. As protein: CASSEMAGHGELFF.

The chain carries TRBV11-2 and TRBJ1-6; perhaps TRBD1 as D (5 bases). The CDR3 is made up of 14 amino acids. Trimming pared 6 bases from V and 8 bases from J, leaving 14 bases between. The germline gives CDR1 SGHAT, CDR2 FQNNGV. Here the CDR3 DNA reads TGTGCCAGCAGGTACACAGGATCGTATTCACCCCTCCACTTT. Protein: CASRYTGSYSPLHF.

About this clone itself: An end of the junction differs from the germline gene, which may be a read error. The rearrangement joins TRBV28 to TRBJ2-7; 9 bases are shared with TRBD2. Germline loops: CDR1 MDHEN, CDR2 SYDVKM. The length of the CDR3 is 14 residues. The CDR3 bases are TGTGCCAGTCGCGACAGGGAGCTAGCGGGACCCCGGGACTTC. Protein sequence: CASRDRELAGPRDF.

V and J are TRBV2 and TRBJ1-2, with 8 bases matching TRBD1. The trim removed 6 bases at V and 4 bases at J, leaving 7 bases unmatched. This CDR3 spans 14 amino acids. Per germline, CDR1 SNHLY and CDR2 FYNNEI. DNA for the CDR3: TGTGCCAGCAGAACCGACAGGGGAATCTATGGCTACACCTTC. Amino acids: CASRTDRGIYGYTF.

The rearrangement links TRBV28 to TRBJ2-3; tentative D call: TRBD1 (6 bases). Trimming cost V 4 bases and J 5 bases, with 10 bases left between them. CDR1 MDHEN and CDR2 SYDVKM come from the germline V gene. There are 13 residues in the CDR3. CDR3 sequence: CASSYRVEDTQYF. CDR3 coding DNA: TGTGCCAGCAGTTACAGGGTCGAAGATACGCAGTATTTT.